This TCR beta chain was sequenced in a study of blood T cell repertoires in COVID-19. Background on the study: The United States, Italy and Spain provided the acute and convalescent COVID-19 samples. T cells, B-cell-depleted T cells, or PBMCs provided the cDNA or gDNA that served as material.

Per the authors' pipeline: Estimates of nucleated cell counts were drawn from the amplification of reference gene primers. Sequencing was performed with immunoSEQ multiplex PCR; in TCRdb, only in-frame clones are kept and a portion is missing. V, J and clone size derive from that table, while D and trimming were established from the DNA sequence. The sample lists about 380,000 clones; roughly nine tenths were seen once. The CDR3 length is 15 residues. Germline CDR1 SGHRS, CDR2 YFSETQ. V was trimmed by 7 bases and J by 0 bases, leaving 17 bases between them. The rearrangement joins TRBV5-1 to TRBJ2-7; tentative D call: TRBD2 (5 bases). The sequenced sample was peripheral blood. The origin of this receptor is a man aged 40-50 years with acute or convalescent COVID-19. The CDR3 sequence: CASGPGSTSSYEQYF. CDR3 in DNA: TGCGCCAGCGGCCCGGGGTCCACGAGCTCCTACGAGCAGTACTTC. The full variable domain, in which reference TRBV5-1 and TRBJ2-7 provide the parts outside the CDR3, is KAGVTQTPRYLIKTRGQQVTLSCSPISGHRSVSWYQQTPGQGLQFLFEYFSETQRNKGNFPGRFSGRQFSNSRSEMNVSTLELGDSALYLCASGPGSTSSYEQYFGPGTRLTVT.